These T cell receptor beta chains were read from a single sample in a study of cytomegalovirus exposure and HLA in healthy donors. The repertoire was sequenced with immunoSEQ multiplex PCR; TCRdb's copy has only in-frame clones and lacks some. The sample has nearly 110,000 clones, roughly four fifths seen once. Sequencing was done on a sample of PBMCs. These receptor sequences come from a male donor in good health and CMV-seropositive. Both conserved end residues are part of each CDR3. Fields, in order: V gene, D gene, clone size, J gene, CDR3 protein, CDR3 DNA. The D gene is left open where the match is weak. A row's size may be missing; if present it is once, few, many or a size class.

v_call: TRBV30
d_call: TRBD1
clone_size: -
j_call: TRBJ2-7
cdr3_aa: CAWRGPTGEAVQYF
cdr3_nt: TGTGCCTGGAGGGGACCTACAGGGGAAGCTGTGCAGTACTTC

v_call: TRBV29-1
d_call: TRBD1
clone_size: -
j_call: TRBJ1-1
cdr3_aa: CSVRTGGNTEAFF
cdr3_nt: TGCAGCGTACGGACAGGGGGTAACACTGAAGCTTTCTTT

v_call: TRBV4-2
d_call: TRBD2
clone_size: -
j_call: TRBJ2-7
cdr3_aa: CASSHPWGTSHPIRGEQYF
cdr3_nt: TGTGCCAGCAGCCATCCCTGGGGGACTAGCCACCCAATAAGGGGCGAGCAGTACTTC

v_call: TRBV5-4
d_call: TRBD2
clone_size: -
j_call: TRBJ2-5
cdr3_aa: CASRLSGGAWETQYF
cdr3_nt: TGTGCCAGCAGACTTAGCGGGGGGGCCTGGGAGACCCAGTACTTC

v_call: TRBV11-2
d_call: -
clone_size: -
j_call: TRBJ2-3
cdr3_aa: CASSLVASYTDTQYF
cdr3_nt: TGTGCCAGCAGCTTAGTAGCGTCTTACACAGATACGCAGTATTTT

v_call: TRBV7-2
d_call: -
clone_size: -
j_call: TRBJ1-1
cdr3_aa: CASSSPMKTEAFF
cdr3_nt: TGTGCCAGCAGCTCTCCTATGAAGACTGAAGCTTTCTTT

v_call: TRBV7-9
d_call: TRBD2
clone_size: once
j_call: TRBJ2-5
cdr3_aa: CASSVSGAGLLETQYF
cdr3_nt: TGTGCCAGCAGCGTTAGCGGGGCCGGGCTATTAGAGACCCAGTACTTC

v_call: TRBV1
d_call: -
clone_size: once
j_call: TRBJ2-7
cdr3_aa: CTSSQRSASYEQYF
cdr3_nt: TGCACCAGCAGCCAGAGATCCGCCTCCTACGAGCAGTACTTC

v_call: TRBV7-9
d_call: -
clone_size: -
j_call: TRBJ1-6
cdr3_aa: CASTQDSFNSPLNF
cdr3_nt: TGTGCCAGCACCCAGGACAGCTTTAATTCACCCCTCAACTTT

v_call: TRBV28
d_call: -
clone_size: -
j_call: TRBJ1-5
cdr3_aa: CASSWGVRLQPQHF
cdr3_nt: TGTGCCAGCAGTTGGGGGGTTCGGTTGCAGCCCCAGCATTTT

v_call: TRBV18
d_call: TRBD1
clone_size: -
j_call: TRBJ1-2
cdr3_aa: CASSPSTGGLQGYTF
cdr3_nt: TGTGCCAGCTCACCATCTACAGGGGGCCTTCAGGGCTACACCTTC

v_call: TRBV6-6
d_call: -
clone_size: -
j_call: TRBJ1-5
cdr3_aa: CASRGTSNQPQHF
cdr3_nt: TGTGCCAGCAGAGGGACATCTAATCAGCCCCAGCATTTT

v_call: TRBV4-3
d_call: -
clone_size: -
j_call: TRBJ2-1
cdr3_aa: CASSQAHGLLANEQFF
cdr3_nt: TGCGCCAGCAGCCAAGCCCACGGACTCTTGGCCAATGAGCAGTTCTTC

v_call: TRBV19
d_call: -
clone_size: -
j_call: TRBJ1-5
cdr3_aa: CASTMPVGGGQPQHF
cdr3_nt: TGTGCCAGTACCATGCCGGTGGGGGGTGGGCAGCCCCAGCATTTT

v_call: TRBV28
d_call: TRBD1
clone_size: -
j_call: TRBJ2-7
cdr3_aa: CASSFQTGRYEQYF
cdr3_nt: TGTGCCAGCAGTTTCCAGACAGGGCGGTACGAGCAGTACTTC

v_call: TRBV10-3
d_call: TRBD2
clone_size: few
j_call: TRBJ2-3
cdr3_aa: CAISGRGGTSGVTNTQYF
cdr3_nt: TGTGCCATCAGTGGAAGAGGGGGGACTAGCGGGGTCACAAATACGCAGTATTTT

v_call: TRBV14
d_call: -
clone_size: -
j_call: TRBJ1-3
cdr3_aa: CASSQPTGSAGNTIYF
cdr3_nt: TGTGCCAGCAGCCAGCCCACAGGATCGGCTGGAAACACCATATATTTT

v_call: TRBV28
d_call: -
clone_size: -
j_call: TRBJ2-7
cdr3_aa: CASRSGIAFTYEQYF
cdr3_nt: TGTGCCAGTCGATCCGGGATAGCGTTCACCTACGAGCAGTACTTC

v_call: TRBV28
d_call: TRBD1
clone_size: -
j_call: TRBJ1-5
cdr3_aa: CASRTGGFGQPQHF
cdr3_nt: TGTGCCAGCAGGACAGGGGGTTTTGGTCAGCCCCAGCATTTT

v_call: TRBV27
d_call: TRBD2
clone_size: -
j_call: TRBJ2-7
cdr3_aa: CASRQNPGLAGGSYEQYF
cdr3_nt: TGTGCCAGCAGGCAAAACCCGGGACTAGCGGGAGGATCCTACGAGCAGTACTTC

v_call: TRBV5-5
d_call: TRBD1
clone_size: few
j_call: TRBJ2-7
cdr3_aa: CASSSTGSSYEQYF
cdr3_nt: TGTGCCAGCAGCTCGACAGGGAGCTCCTACGAGCAGTACTTC

v_call: TRBV7-3
d_call: -
clone_size: -
j_call: TRBJ2-2
cdr3_aa: CASSSVRTGELFF
cdr3_nt: TGTGCCAGCAGCTCCGTGAGGACCGGGGAGCTGTTTTTT

v_call: TRBV15
d_call: TRBD1
clone_size: -
j_call: TRBJ1-4
cdr3_aa: CATSTSGQGAEKLFF
cdr3_nt: TGTGCCACCAGCACTTCGGGACAGGGGGCTGAAAAACTGTTTTTT

v_call: TRBV9
d_call: TRBD2
clone_size: few
j_call: TRBJ2-7
cdr3_aa: CASSANGLAGISYEQYF
cdr3_nt: TGTGCCAGCAGCGCCAATGGACTAGCGGGGATATCCTACGAGCAGTACTTC

v_call: TRBV19
d_call: -
clone_size: -
j_call: TRBJ1-5
cdr3_aa: CASSISGSNQPQHF
cdr3_nt: TGTGCCAGTAGTATTTCGGGGAGCAATCAGCCCCAGCATTTT

v_call: TRBV2
d_call: TRBD1
clone_size: -
j_call: TRBJ2-2
cdr3_aa: CASSPRTGAGELFF
cdr3_nt: TGTGCCAGCAGTCCGCGGACAGGGGCCGGGGAGCTGTTTTTT

v_call: TRBV5-1
d_call: TRBD1
clone_size: once
j_call: TRBJ2-3
cdr3_aa: CASSEGQGTSTDTQYF
cdr3_nt: TGCGCCAGCAGCGAGGGACAGGGGACTAGCACAGATACGCAGTATTTT

v_call: TRBV4-1
d_call: TRBD1
clone_size: -
j_call: TRBJ1-1
cdr3_aa: CASSQVFGQGAGVSLWNTEAFF
cdr3_nt: TGCGCCAGCAGCCAAGTTTTCGGACAGGGGGCGGGTGTGAGTCTCTGGAACACTGAAGCTTTCTTT

v_call: TRBV27
d_call: TRBD1
clone_size: -
j_call: TRBJ2-7
cdr3_aa: CASSFVQGASEQYF
cdr3_nt: TGTGCCAGCAGTTTCGTACAGGGGGCGTCGGAGCAGTACTTC

v_call: TRBV4-3
d_call: -
clone_size: -
j_call: TRBJ2-7
cdr3_aa: CASSHLSGDTYEQYF
cdr3_nt: TGCGCCAGCAGCCACCTAAGCGGAGACACCTACGAGCAGTACTTC

v_call: TRBV28
d_call: TRBD1
clone_size: -
j_call: TRBJ2-7
cdr3_aa: CASRWTGSEQYF
cdr3_nt: TGTGCCAGCAGGTGGACAGGTAGCGAGCAGTACTTC

v_call: TRBV6-5
d_call: TRBD2
clone_size: -
j_call: TRBJ2-7
cdr3_aa: CASSYSVTSGRNEQYF
cdr3_nt: TGTGCCAGCAGTTACTCCGTCACTAGCGGGAGAAACGAGCAGTACTTC

v_call: TRBV28
d_call: -
clone_size: few
j_call: TRBJ2-7
cdr3_aa: CASNGQKSSYEQYF
cdr3_nt: TGTGCCAGCAACGGACAGAAGAGCTCCTACGAGCAGTACTTC

v_call: TRBV6-5
d_call: TRBD1
clone_size: -
j_call: TRBJ2-7
cdr3_aa: CASSYLEQGDYEQYF
cdr3_nt: TGTGCCAGCAGTTACCTTGAACAGGGGGACTACGAGCAGTACTTC

v_call: TRBV5-6
d_call: TRBD1
clone_size: -
j_call: TRBJ1-2
cdr3_aa: CASSPGQVYGYTF
cdr3_nt: TGTGCCAGCAGCCCTGGACAGGTGTATGGCTACACCTTC

v_call: TRBV5-1
d_call: -
clone_size: few
j_call: TRBJ2-1
cdr3_aa: CASSLAAGPYNEQFF
cdr3_nt: TGCGCCAGCAGCTTGGCGGCGGGCCCCTACAATGAGCAGTTCTTC

v_call: TRBV10-3
d_call: -
clone_size: -
j_call: TRBJ1-5
cdr3_aa: CAISETGRWGQPQHF
cdr3_nt: TGTGCCATCAGTGAAACAGGGCGTTGGGGACAGCCCCAGCATTTT

v_call: TRBV11-3
d_call: -
clone_size: few
j_call: TRBJ2-1
cdr3_aa: CASSQRSFLGEQFF
cdr3_nt: TGTGCCAGCAGCCAACGGTCTTTCCTGGGCGAGCAGTTCTTC

v_call: TRBV9
d_call: TRBD2
clone_size: -
j_call: TRBJ2-2
cdr3_aa: CASHGGDLTGELFF
cdr3_nt: TGTGCCTCCCATGGGGGGGATCTCACCGGGGAGCTGTTTTTT

v_call: TRBV7-3
d_call: -
clone_size: -
j_call: TRBJ1-2
cdr3_aa: CASSLDPQGLGYTF
cdr3_nt: TGTGCCAGCAGCTTAGACCCTCAGGGGCTTGGCTACACCTTC

v_call: TRBV6-5
d_call: -
clone_size: -
j_call: TRBJ1-1
cdr3_aa: CASGSATEAFF
cdr3_nt: TGTGCCAGCGGGAGTGCTACTGAAGCTTTCTTT

v_call: TRBV9
d_call: TRBD1
clone_size: -
j_call: TRBJ1-1
cdr3_aa: CASSVGQGNTEAFF
cdr3_nt: TGTGCCAGCAGCGTCGGACAGGGGAACACTGAAGCTTTCTTT

v_call: TRBV7-6
d_call: -
clone_size: -
j_call: TRBJ2-2
cdr3_aa: CASSLNAGTGELFF
cdr3_nt: TGTGCCAGCAGCTTAAACGCGGGCACCGGGGAGCTGTTTTTT

v_call: TRBV4-2
d_call: TRBD2
clone_size: -
j_call: TRBJ2-3
cdr3_aa: CASSQDASGGANTQYF
cdr3_nt: TGTGCCAGCAGCCAAGATGCTAGCGGGGGGGCAAACACGCAGTATTTT

v_call: TRBV11-1
d_call: TRBD2
clone_size: -
j_call: TRBJ2-7
cdr3_aa: CASSLAAGGRHEQYF
cdr3_nt: TGTGCCAGCAGCTTAGCAGCGGGAGGTCGGCACGAGCAGTACTTC

v_call: TRBV6-5
d_call: TRBD1
clone_size: few
j_call: TRBJ2-7
cdr3_aa: CASTRGQGTYEQYF
cdr3_nt: TGTGCCAGCACCAGGGGACAGGGGACGTACGAGCAGTACTTC